This TCR beta chain was sequenced for a study of chemoradiotherapy in HPV16-positive cancers (dated by TCRdb to between 2022 and 2023). In the study overall: Candidate HPV-specific T-cell clones and common TCR motifs were defined by functional T-cell assays performed on cells from a couple of HPV16-positive patients. Next, the candidate HPV-specific TCRs and motifs were followed in TCR repertoires from over 85 patients with HPV-related cancers. The study asked whether T-cell immunity against the HPV oncoproteins E6 and E7 changes during chemoradiotherapy and whether it affects survival.

The count of this clone is one. Its cognate antigen has yet to be identified. No quality values exist for individual bases; no much larger clone is one base distant. From its cysteine to its phenylalanine, the CDR3 spans 17 amino acids. CDR3 DNA is the only sequence kept; it has 51 bases, read in frame from the first base. From V the trimming removes 1 base and from J it removes 5 bases, while the gene matches leave 4 bases of the junction unaccounted for. Taken from the germline V gene (reference sequence), the CDR1 and CDR2 loops are LNHDA and SQIVND. General study outcomes and caveats: Among HPV16-positive patients, expansion of HPV-responsive T cells during chemoradiotherapy was associated with better recurrence-free survival. Expansion of candidate HPV-specific clones and E7-related TCR motifs was observed in the tumor microenvironment during treatment, whereas no such expansion was observed for non-HPV-specific T cells. Only two HPV16-positive patients were used to derive the functional definition of HPV-specific T cells, and the survival association was reported for HPV16-positive patients.

Because repertoires were sampled repeatedly during chemoradiotherapy, clonal expansion in the tumor microenvironment could be followed. To prepare the library, the immunoSEQ multiplex PCR assay was applied. Drawn from immuneACCESS, this table holds only the in-frame rearrangements with V and J called that TCRdb kept. Clones are partly lost; checked studies trace under half to an unresolved V gene and leave the rest unexplained. The sample has 9,500 to 15,000 clones on record, about nine tenths of them singletons. The ten largest clones capture approximately 3% of the sample. The sample here was blood, taken from a patient who underwent chemoradiotherapy. Rearrangement joined TRBV19 to TRBJ2-1; 14 central bases correspond to TRBD2. This sequence was found in a human donor with HPV-associated anogenital cancer. This receptor has the CDR3 CASSIGTSGGFHNEQFF. The nucleotide sequence is given as TGTGCCAGTAGTATAGGGACTAGCGGGGGGTTCCACAATGAGCAGTTCTTC. When the CDR3 is completed using the reference TRBV19 and TRBJ2-1 genes on either side, the full variable domain is DGGITQSPKYLFRKEGQNVTLSCEQNLNHDAMYWYRQDPGQGLRLIYYSQIVNDFQKGDIAEGYSVSREKKESFPLTVTSAQKNPTAFYLCASSIGTSGGFHNEQFFGPGTRLTVL.